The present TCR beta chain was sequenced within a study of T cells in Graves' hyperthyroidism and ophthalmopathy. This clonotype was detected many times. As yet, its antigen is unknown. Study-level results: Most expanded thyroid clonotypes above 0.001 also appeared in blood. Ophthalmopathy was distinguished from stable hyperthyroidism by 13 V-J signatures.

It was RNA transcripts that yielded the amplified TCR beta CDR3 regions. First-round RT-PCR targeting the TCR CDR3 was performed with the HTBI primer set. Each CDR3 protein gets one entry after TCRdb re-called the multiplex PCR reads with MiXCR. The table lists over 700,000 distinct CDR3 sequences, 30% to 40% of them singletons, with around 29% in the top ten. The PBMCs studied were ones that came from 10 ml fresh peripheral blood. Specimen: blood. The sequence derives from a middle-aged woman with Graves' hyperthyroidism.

CDR3 DNA sequence: TGTGCCATCAGTCACACTCAGGGGAACACTGAAGCTTTCTTT. Protein sequence: CAISHTQGNTEAFF. The gene calls are TRBV10-3 and TRBJ1-1; maybe TRBD1 (5 bases). Germline assignment: CDR1 ENHRY and CDR2 SYGVKD. V was cut by 5 bases and J by 1 base, with 11 bases left in between. The length of the CDR3 is 14 residues.